Listed here are 23 T cell receptor beta chains from one sample, sequenced in a study of blood T cell repertoires in COVID-19. The assay was immunoSEQ multiplex PCR, and TCRdb's table has in-frame clones only and misses some. The table records more than 200,000 clones, about 90% of them present only once. The sample comprised PBMCs or T cells enriched from blood (not recorded which). The receptors shown here come from a young woman with acute COVID-19.

The chain uses TRBV11-2 and TRBJ2-7; 7 bases align to TRBD2. Per the germline V gene, CDR1 is SGHAT and CDR2 is FQNNGV. Trimming cost V 4 bases and J 2 bases; bases outside gene matches: 11. This CDR3 has 16 residues. The CDR3 loop is CASSSPGGPTPYEQYF. The DNA of the CDR3 is TGTGCCAGCAGCTCACCGGGGGGTCCAACGCCCTACGAGCAGTACTTC. The full variable domain, in which reference TRBV11-2 and TRBJ2-7 provide the parts outside the CDR3, is EAGVAQSPRYKIIEKRQSVAFWCNPISGHATLYWYQQILGQGPKLLIQFQNNGVVDDSQLPKDRFSAERLKGVDSTLKIQPAKLEDSAVYLCASSSPGGPTPYEQYFGPGTRLTVT.

In DNA, the CDR3 is TGTGCCAGTAGTTTCGGCCGGAGCGAAGCTTTCTTT. The encoded protein is CASSFGRSEAFF. The chain recombines TRBV19 with TRBJ1-1, with D unclear. The ends were cut back, 5 bases at V and 8 bases at J, with 12 bases in the middle. The germline V gene encodes CDR1 LNHDA and CDR2 SQIVND (reference sequence). The CDR3 runs 12 residues.

The chain carries TRBV6-2 or TRBV6-3 and TRBJ2-7; D is possibly TRBD1 (7 bases). V was clipped by 4 bases and J by 3 bases, with 13 bases between them. This CDR3 spans 14 amino acids. Germline values: CDR1 MNHEY, CDR2 SVGEGT. The CDR3 bases are TGTGCCAGCAGTTTGCAGGGGGGAATCTACGAGCAGTACTTC. Translated, it gives CASSLQGGIYEQYF.

This clone was seen only a few times. The chain carries TRBV29-1 and TRBJ2-1; perhaps TRBD1 as D (6 bases). This CDR3 has 12 amino acids. V lost 6 bases and J 1 base, leaving 7 bases between the germline ends. Germline V CDR1 and CDR2: SQVTM, ANQGSEA. The CDR3 sequence is CSVDSSYNEQFF. CDR3 coding DNA: TGCAGCGTGGACAGTTCCTACAATGAGCAGTTCTTC.

The chain employs TRBV3-1 (or the pseudogene TRBV3-2) and TRBJ1-6; TRBD1 aligns across 7 bases. V was pared by 6 bases and J by 5 bases, with 10 bases of the junction left unmatched. The CDR3 runs 16 residues. Per the germline V gene, CDR1 is LGHDT and CDR2 is YNNKEL (reference sequence). For the CDR3, the DNA is TGTGCCAGCAGACAACGGCAGGGACAGAATAATTCACCCCTCCACTTT. Amino acid sequence: CASRQRQGQNNSPLHF.

This clone was observed a single time. The chain recombines TRBV15 with TRBJ2-5, with TRBD2 as a possible D gene (6 bases). Trimming stripped 0 bases from V and 4 bases from J, with 12 bases between. Germline CDR1 and CDR2: LNHNV and YYDKDF (reference sequence). This CDR3 is built from 15 residues. The CDR3 is CATSRDPSDRETQYF. CDR3 nucleotides: TGTGCCACCAGCAGAGATCCTAGCGACAGAGAGACCCAGTACTTC.

Remarks on this clone: The same CDR3 arises from other DNA sequences in this sample as well. V usage is TRBV5-1 and J usage is TRBJ1-1; possibly TRBD1 for D (6 bases). V lost 0 bases to trimming and J lost 1 base, with 7 bases between them. The CDR3 totals 14 residues. Germline CDR1 SGHRS, CDR2 YFSETQ. The CDR3: CASSLGGPNTEAFF. The CDR3 nucleotides are TGCGCCAGCAGCTTGGGGGGGCCGAACACTGAAGCTTTCTTT.

The rearrangement links TRBV4-1 to TRBJ1-5; D uncertain. The germline V gene has CDR1 MGHRA and CDR2 YSYEKL. Trimming stripped 1 base from V and 2 bases from J, with 9 bases between. The CDR3 loop spans 15 amino acids. CDR3 protein: CASSQAQIGNQPQHF. CDR3 DNA sequence: TGCGCCAGCAGCCAAGCACAGATAGGCAATCAGCCCCAGCATTTT.

The chain carries TRBV30 and TRBJ1-1; D perhaps matches TRBD1 (6 bases). The V gene lost 4 bases and the J gene lost 5 bases, with 17 bases spanning the gap. Germline V gives CDR1 GTSNPN, CDR2 SVGIG (reference sequence). This CDR3 has 14 amino acids. CDR3 DNA: TGTGCCTGGACCCCAGAACAGGGAAGGACTGAAGCTTTCTTT. Translating it yields CAWTPEQGRTEAFF.

The chain recombines TRBV18 with TRBJ2-7; possibly TRBD1 for D (5 bases). The CDR3 is 15 residues long. CDR1 and CDR2 from the germline V gene are KGHSH and LQKENI. Between the trimmed V and J ends, which lost 2 bases and 1 base, there was a span of 12 bases. Here the CDR3 DNA reads TGTGCCAGCTCACCAGTGGGGCGTACGTCCTACGAGCAGTACTTC. Its translation is CASSPVGRTSYEQYF.

The V and J genes are TRBV5-1 and TRBJ1-2; a weak D match, TRBD1 (6 bases). CDR1 and CDR2 from the germline V gene are SGHRS and YFSETQ. V lost 4 bases, J lost 4 bases, and 17 bases lay in between. The CDR3 is made up of 15 amino acids. This CDR3 is CASSRIQGEGYGYTF. CDR3 DNA sequence: TGCGCCAGCAGCCGAATACAGGGAGAGGGCTATGGCTACACCTTC.

The chain uses TRBV30 and TRBJ1-4; 7 bases agree with TRBD1. The CDR3 loop spans 11 amino acids. After removal of 4 bases from V and 8 bases from J, the junction contained 1 base not matched to a gene. Germline loops: CDR1 GTSNPN, CDR2 SVGIG (reference sequence). This CDR3 reads CAWTGGEKLFF. The CDR3 coding sequence is TGTGCCTGGACAGGGGGGGAAAAACTGTTTTTT.

The chain carries TRBV7-2 and TRBJ1-1, with D possibly matching TRBD1 (5 bases). The ends were cut back, 2 bases at V and 1 base at J, with 8 bases in the middle. Germline V CDR1 and CDR2: SGHTA, FQGNSA. The CDR3 is 14 residues long. The CDR3, as DNA: TGTGCCAGCAGCTTAATCGACAGGAACACTGAAGCTTTCTTT. Residues: CASSLIDRNTEAFF.

V gene TRBV6-5 combines with J gene TRBJ2-7; a weak D match, TRBD2 (5 bases). Between the trimmed V and J ends, which lost 7 bases and 2 bases, there was a span of 12 bases. This CDR3 spans 13 amino acids. Germline assignment: CDR1 MNHEY and CDR2 SVGAGI. CDR3 region: CASTAGVTYEQYF. The DNA of the CDR3 is TGTGCCAGCACGGCCGGGGTAACCTACGAGCAGTACTTC.

The chain joins TRBV7-2 to TRBJ1-3, with 7 bases fitting TRBD1. The CDR3 runs 16 residues. Germline V gene sequence: CDR1 SGHTA, CDR2 FQGNSA. V dropped 5 bases and J dropped 0; count of bases not matched to a gene: 7. The CDR3 here is CASSDRTGPSGNTIYF. The CDR3 region has the DNA TGTGCCAGCAGCGACCGGACAGGCCCCTCTGGAAACACCATATATTTT.

This sequence joins TRBV14 and TRBJ2-1; 7 bases match TRBD1. Germline V gene data show CDR1 as SGHDN and CDR2 as FVKESK. With V trimmed by 0 bases and J by 10 bases, 12 bases remained unmatched. This CDR3 is 16 amino acids long. CDR3 protein: CASSQESDRDLREQFF. CDR3 bases: TGTGCCAGCAGCCAAGAATCCGACAGGGACCTTCGGGAGCAGTTCTTC.

V usage is TRBV6-4 and J usage is TRBJ2-6; no firm D call. Germline values: CDR1 MRHNA, CDR2 SNTAGT. The V and J ends lost 2 bases and 0 bases respectively, with 2 bases between them. This CDR3 spans 14 amino acids. The CDR3 nucleotides read TGTGCCAGCAGTGACCGCTCTGGGGCCAACGTCCTGACTTTC. It encodes CASSDRSGANVLTF.

V is TRBV12-3 or TRBV12-4 and J is TRBJ2-5; D is perhaps TRBD2 (5 bases). The CDR3 totals 11 residues. The ends were cut back, 3 bases at V and 7 bases at J, with 6 bases in the middle. CDR3 loop: CASSFGGTQYF. Here the CDR3 DNA reads TGTGCCAGCAGTTTCGGAGGGACCCAGTACTTC.

This chain connects TRBV3-1 (or the pseudogene TRBV3-2) to TRBJ2-3; possible D gene TRBD2, 5 bases. Germline assignment: CDR1 LGHDT and CDR2 YNNKEL (reference sequence). This CDR3 contains 14 residues. The V gene lost 6 bases and the J gene lost 2 bases, with 12 bases spanning the gap. CDR3 amino acids: CASSPAGITDTQYF. The CDR3 region has the DNA TGTGCCAGCAGTCCTGCCGGGATCACAGATACGCAGTATTTT.

J is TRBJ2-7 and V is TRBV6-5; tentative D call: TRBD1 (6 bases). The germline V and J ends were trimmed by 5 bases and 2 bases, with 13 bases remaining between them. The germline V gene has CDR1 MNHEY and CDR2 SVGAGI. The CDR3 covers 14 residues. The CDR3 loop is CASSRGPGAYEQYF. The CDR3 DNA sequence: TGTGCCAGCAGTCGAGGACCAGGGGCCTACGAGCAGTACTTC.

This clone was seen only a few times. This sequence joins TRBV7-9 and TRBJ2-3, with 7 bases lining up with TRBD1. The CDR3 totals 14 residues. V was pared by 8 bases and J by 5 bases, with 10 bases of the junction left unmatched. CDR1 SEHNR and CDR2 FQNEAQ come from the germline V gene (reference sequence). The CDR3, as DNA: TGTGCCAGCGTCATCCAGGGGGTGGGAGATACGCAGTATTTT. Translation: CASVIQGVGDTQYF.

The V call is TRBV5-5, the J call TRBJ2-7; tentative D call: TRBD1 (7 bases). The germline gives CDR1 SGHKS, CDR2 YYEKEE (reference sequence). The CDR3 totals 14 residues. V lost 2 bases and J lost 6, with 15 bases in between. CDR3 nucleotide sequence: TGTGCCAGCAGCTTACAGACAGGGAGGATCGAGCAGTACTTC. As protein: CASSLQTGRIEQYF.

This chain joins TRBV19 and TRBJ2-3; 9 bases line up with TRBD1. The CDR3 is made up of 15 amino acids. Germline assignment: CDR1 LNHDA and CDR2 SQIVND (reference sequence). V was clipped by 4 bases and J by 1 base; unmatched bases: 3. The CDR3 sequence: CASSTGQGRTDTQYF. The CDR3 coding sequence is TGTGCCAGTAGTACCGGACAGGGGCGCACAGATACGCAGTATTTT.